The 23 T cell receptor beta chains below come from one sample, sequenced in a study of T cell responses to AZD1222 COVID-19 vaccine. Measured with immunoSEQ multiplex PCR; TCRdb has only the in-frame clones, and not every one. The data hold under 250,000 clones, with 85% to 95% observed a single time. Sequencing used peripheral blood, obtained on day 0 of MenACWY control vaccination. The receptors were gathered from an adult in good health.

The chain couples TRBV28 to TRBJ1-2, with TRBD1 matching over 7 bases. V shed 6 bases, J shed 2 bases, and the junction held 9 bases outside the gene matches. This CDR3 spans 15 amino acids. The germline gives CDR1 MDHEN, CDR2 SYDVKM. The CDR3 region is CASSPRDRVNYGYTF. In DNA form, the CDR3 reads TGTGCCAGCAGCCCCAGAGACAGGGTCAACTATGGCTACACCTTC.

The chain employs TRBV13 and TRBJ1-2, with 8 bases identical to TRBD1. The CDR3 spans 16 residues. Germline CDR1 is PRHDT and CDR2 is FYEKMQ (reference sequence). Trimming removed 5 bases from V and 4 bases from J; junction bases left unmatched: 12. This chain's CDR3 is CASSPSQGARSYGYTF. The CDR3 DNA follows: TGTGCCAGCAGCCCTAGCCAGGGGGCGCGATCCTATGGCTACACCTTC.

The J gene is TRBJ2-7, the V gene TRBV19, with D tentatively TRBD1 or TRBD2 (5 bases each). The CDR3 is 12 residues long. V was trimmed by 6 bases and J by 5 bases, leaving 11 bases between them. The germline CDR1 and CDR2 sequences are LNHDA and SQIVND (reference sequence). The CDR3 nucleotides read TGTGCCAGTAGGGGGGATTCCAACGAGCAGTACTTC. Protein: CASRGDSNEQYF.

Comments on this clone: One end of the junction varies from germline; a read error may be responsible. The genes are TRBV19 and TRBJ2-7, with D maybe TRBD2 (6 bases). CDR1 and CDR2 (germline): LNHDA, SQIVND (reference sequence). CDR3 length: 13 amino acids. The CDR3 region has the DNA TGTGCCGGTAGTACGGGGGTGGCCTACGAGCAGTACTTC. Translation gives CAGSTGVAYEQYF.

The chain has TRBV28 and TRBJ1-2; 7 bases map to TRBD1. V shed 2 bases, J shed 3 bases, and the junction held 6 bases outside the gene matches. The CDR3 contains 15 residues. Looked up from germline, CDR1 is MDHEN and CDR2 is SYDVKM. CDR3 DNA: TGTGCCAGCAGTTTAGTGGGTCAGGGGGACTATGGCTACACCTTC. Its translation: CASSLVGQGDYGYTF.

This clone has only one observation. This chain connects TRBV18 to TRBJ1-5; D remains ambiguous. V lost 3 bases to trimming and J lost 4 bases, with 4 bases between them. Germline lookup yields CDR1 KGHSH and CDR2 LQKENI. The CDR3 covers 12 residues. CDR3 bases: TGTGCCAGCTCACCGATAAATCAGCCCCAGCATTTT. Protein product: CASSPINQPQHF.

This clone has more than one count but fewer than ten. The V gene is TRBV19, the J gene TRBJ2-3; TRBD1 aligns across 7 bases. Germline lookup yields CDR1 LNHDA and CDR2 SQIVND (reference sequence). V was pared by 7 bases and J by 1 base, with 8 bases of the junction left unmatched. The CDR3 spans 15 residues. CDR3 sequence: CASTPNRGRTDTQYF. CDR3 coding DNA: TGTGCCAGTACCCCCAACAGGGGACGCACAGATACGCAGTATTTT.

The chain combines TRBV10-3 with TRBJ1-2; possible D gene TRBD1, 6 bases. Per germline, CDR1 ENHRY and CDR2 SYGVKD. The CDR3 is 15 residues long. V was clipped by 10 bases and J by 1 base, with 19 bases between them. The CDR3: CASRPLKQGNYGYTF. In nucleotides, the CDR3 is TGTGCCAGCCGACCCCTTAAACAGGGTAACTATGGCTACACCTTC.

This clone was picked up one time. The chain recombines TRBV19 with TRBJ2-1; TRBD2 might be the D (7 bases). Germline V CDR1 and CDR2: LNHDA, SQIVND (reference sequence). There are 15 residues in the CDR3. Between the trimmed V and J ends, which lost 3 bases and 2 bases, there was a span of 11 bases. The CDR3 here is CASSINGGPYNEQFF. CDR3 DNA: TGTGCCAGTAGTATCAACGGGGGGCCCTACAATGAGCAGTTCTTC.

The rearrangement links TRBV25-1 to TRBJ2-5; 8 bases map to TRBD1. The germline gives CDR1 MGHDK, CDR2 SYGVNS. The V and J ends lost 1 base and 5 bases, in that order; junction bases with no gene match: 6. The CDR3 covers 15 residues. CDR3 DNA sequence: TGTGCCAGCAGTGAATTTTGGACAGGGCGGGAGACCCAGTACTTC. This translates into CASSEFWTGRETQYF.

This clone was observed a single time. The V gene is TRBV18, the J gene TRBJ2-7; D might be TRBD1 (6 bases). Trimming stripped 3 bases from V and 3 bases from J, with 9 bases between. Looked up from germline, CDR1 is KGHSH and CDR2 is LQKENI. This CDR3 has 13 residues. The CDR3 is CASSPNRDYEQYF. The DNA of the CDR3 is TGTGCCAGCTCACCGAACAGGGACTACGAGCAGTACTTC.

This chain connects TRBV7-2 to TRBJ1-2; 10 bases are shared with TRBD1. The germline CDR1 and CDR2 sequences are SGHTA and FQGNSA. Trimming at V came to 1 base and at J to 8 bases, leaving 7 bases not matched to a gene. The CDR3 runs to 15 residues. CDR3 sequence (DNA): TGTGCCAGCAGCTTAGGGGACAGGGGCTATGGAGGCTACACCTTC. It yields the protein CASSLGDRGYGGYTF.

This rearrangement joins TRBV27 to TRBJ2-7; the D gene is possibly TRBD1 (6 bases). V was cut by 2 bases and J by 2 bases, with 13 bases left in between. Germline V gene data show CDR1 as MNHEY and CDR2 as SMNVEV (reference sequence). The CDR3 runs 15 residues. The CDR3 DNA follows: TGTGCCAGCAGTTTAGGTGACAGGTCGACCTACGAGCAGTACTTC. Its protein product is CASSLGDRSTYEQYF.

The chain joins TRBV5-1 to TRBJ2-5; the D is unclear. Per germline, CDR1 SGHRS and CDR2 YFSETQ. The V end was cut by 0 bases, the J end by 5 bases, with 8 bases between. This CDR3 has 13 amino acids. This chain's CDR3 is CASSLGARETQYF. Here the CDR3 DNA reads TGCGCCAGCAGCTTGGGAGCGCGGGAGACCCAGTACTTC.

The chain links TRBV9 to TRBJ2-1, with D tentatively TRBD1 (6 bases). Germline values: CDR1 SGDLS, CDR2 YYNGEE. V was shortened by 0 bases and J by 3 bases, with 10 bases between the two germline ends. This CDR3 is built from 15 residues. CDR3: CASSVVGTYYNEQFF. The CDR3, as DNA: TGTGCCAGCAGCGTAGTAGGGACATACTACAATGAGCAGTTCTTC.

The chain carries TRBV3-1 (or the pseudogene TRBV3-2) and TRBJ1-1; D unclear. The CDR3 totals 14 residues. The ends were cut back, 2 bases at V and 1 base at J, with 8 bases in the middle. Germline loops: CDR1 LGHDT, CDR2 YNNKEL (reference sequence). The CDR3 sequence is CASSQRSANTEAFF. The CDR3 nucleotides read TGTGCCAGCAGCCAAAGGTCTGCGAACACTGAAGCTTTCTTT.

The chain joins TRBV18 to TRBJ2-5; 9 nucleotides agree with TRBD2. The trim removed 2 bases at V and 5 bases at J, leaving 9 bases unmatched. CDR3 size: 16 residues. Germline values: CDR1 KGHSH, CDR2 LQKENI. The CDR3: CASSPFRPSGGETQYF. The CDR3 coding sequence is TGTGCCAGCTCACCATTTCGACCCAGCGGGGGGGAGACCCAGTACTTC.

The chain links TRBV6-5 to TRBJ2-7; D is ambiguous. V was pared by 3 bases and J by 2 bases, with 8 bases between. Per germline, CDR1 MNHEY and CDR2 SVGAGI. The CDR3 contains 13 residues. The CDR3 nucleotides read TGTGCCAGCAGTTATGGAGAGACCTACGAGCAGTACTTC. It encodes CASSYGETYEQYF.

CDR3 DNA: TGCGCCAGCAGCAGAGGACAGGGCATGAACACTGAAGCTTTCTTT. Translation gives CASSRGQGMNTEAFF. The chain uses TRBV5-1 and TRBJ1-1; 8 bases align to TRBD1. The V gene's germline CDR1 is SGHRS and CDR2 YFSETQ. V lost 4 bases to trimming and J lost 0 bases; unmatched junction nucleotides: 5. This CDR3 spans 15 amino acids. Combining the CDR3 with reference TRBV5-1 and TRBJ1-1 gives the whole variable domain KAGVTQTPRYLIKTRGQQVTLSCSPISGHRSVSWYQQTPGQGLQFLFEYFSETQRNKGNFPGRFSGRQFSNSRSEMNVSTLELGDSALYLCASSRGQGMNTEAFFGQGTRLTVV.

V and J are TRBV6-5 and TRBJ1-2; D is uncertain. The germline V and J ends were trimmed by 3 bases and 1 base, with 9 bases remaining between them. Germline V CDR1 and CDR2: MNHEY, SVGAGI. This CDR3 is 14 amino acids long. The CDR3 coding sequence is TGTGCCAGCAGTTATTCCCCATTTAACTATGGCTACACCTTC. It yields the protein CASSYSPFNYGYTF.

This rearrangement joins TRBV16 to TRBJ1-5, with a possible D match to TRBD1 (5 bases). Looked up from germline, CDR1 is KGHSY and CDR2 is FQNENV. The CDR3 length is 15 residues. Trimming left V 3 bases short and J 4 bases short, with 13 bases between. The CDR3 loop reads CASSHSTEGNQPQHF. The CDR3 nucleotides are TGTGCCAGCAGCCACTCAACCGAGGGGAATCAGCCCCAGCATTTT.

The count of this clone is one. V gene TRBV6-5 combines with J gene TRBJ1-2; tentatively, D is TRBD1 (5 bases). The germline CDR1 and CDR2 sequences are MNHEY and SVGAGI. CDR3 length equals 13 residues. V lost 3 bases and J 7 bases, leaving 12 bases between the germline ends. The CDR3 is CASSYGTTSGYTF. CDR3 DNA: TGTGCCAGCAGTTATGGGACCACGAGTGGCTACACCTTC.

The rearrangement joins TRBV2 to TRBJ1-5; a possible D gene is TRBD1 (5 bases). The V end lost 7 bases, the J end lost 9 bases, and 16 bases lay between the germline ends. CDR1 and CDR2 (germline): SNHLY, FYNNEI. The CDR3 is 13 residues long. In DNA form, the CDR3 reads TGTGCCAGCAAGGGAGACAGCGTTACGCCCCAGCATTTT. Amino acid sequence: CASKGDSVTPQHF.